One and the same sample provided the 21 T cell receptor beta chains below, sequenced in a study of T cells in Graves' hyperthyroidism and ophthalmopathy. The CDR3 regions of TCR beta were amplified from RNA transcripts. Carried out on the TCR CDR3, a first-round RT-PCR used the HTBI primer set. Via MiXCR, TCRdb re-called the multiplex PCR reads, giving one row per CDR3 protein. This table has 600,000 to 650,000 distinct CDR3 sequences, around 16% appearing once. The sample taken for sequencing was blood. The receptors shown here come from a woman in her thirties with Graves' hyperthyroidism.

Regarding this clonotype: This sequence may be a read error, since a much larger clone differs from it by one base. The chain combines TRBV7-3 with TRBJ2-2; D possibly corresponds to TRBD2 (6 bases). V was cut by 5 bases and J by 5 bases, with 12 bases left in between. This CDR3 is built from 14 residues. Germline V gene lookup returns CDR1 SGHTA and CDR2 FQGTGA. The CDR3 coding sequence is TGTGCCAGCAGCGCGGGACGGTCTACCGGGGAGCTGTTTTTT. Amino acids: CASSAGRSTGELFF.

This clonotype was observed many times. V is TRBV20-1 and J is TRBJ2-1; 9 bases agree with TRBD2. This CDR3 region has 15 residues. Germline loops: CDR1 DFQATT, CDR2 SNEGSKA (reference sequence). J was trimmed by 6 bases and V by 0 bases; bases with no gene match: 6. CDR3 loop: CSARDFSGSSNEQFF. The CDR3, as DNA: TGCAGTGCTAGAGATTTTAGCGGGAGTTCCAATGAGCAGTTCTTC.

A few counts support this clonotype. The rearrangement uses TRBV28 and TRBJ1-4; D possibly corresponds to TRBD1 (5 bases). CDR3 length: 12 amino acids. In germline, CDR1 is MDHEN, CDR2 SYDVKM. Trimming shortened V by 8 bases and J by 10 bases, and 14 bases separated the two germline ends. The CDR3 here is CASLRQPGKLFF. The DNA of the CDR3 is TGTGCCAGCCTCCGACAGCCGGGAAAACTGTTTTTT.

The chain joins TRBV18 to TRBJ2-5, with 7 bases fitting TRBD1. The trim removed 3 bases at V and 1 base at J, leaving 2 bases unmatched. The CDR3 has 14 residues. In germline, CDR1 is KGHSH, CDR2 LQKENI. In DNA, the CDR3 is TGTGCCAGCTCACCTCAGGGGGTCCAAGAGACCCAGTACTTC. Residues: CASSPQGVQETQYF.

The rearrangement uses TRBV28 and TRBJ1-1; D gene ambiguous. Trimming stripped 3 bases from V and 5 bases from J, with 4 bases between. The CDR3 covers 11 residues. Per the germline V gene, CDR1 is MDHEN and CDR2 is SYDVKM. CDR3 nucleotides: TGTGCCAGCAGTTTTGTAACTGAAGCTTTCTTT. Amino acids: CASSFVTEAFF.

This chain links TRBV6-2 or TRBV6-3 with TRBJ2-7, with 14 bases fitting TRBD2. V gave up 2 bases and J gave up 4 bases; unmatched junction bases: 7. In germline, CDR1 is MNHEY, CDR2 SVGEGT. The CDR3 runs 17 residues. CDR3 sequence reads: CASSYPGLAGVRYEQYF. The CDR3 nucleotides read TGTGCCAGCAGTTACCCGGGACTAGCGGGAGTAAGGTACGAGCAGTACTTC.

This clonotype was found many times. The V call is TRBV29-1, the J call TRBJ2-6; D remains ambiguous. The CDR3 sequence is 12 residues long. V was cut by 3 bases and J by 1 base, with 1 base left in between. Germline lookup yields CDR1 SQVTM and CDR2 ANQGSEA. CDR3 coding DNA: TGCAGCGTTGAGTCTGGGGCCAACGTCCTGACTTTC. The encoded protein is CSVESGANVLTF.

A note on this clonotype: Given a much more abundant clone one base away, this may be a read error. CDR3 amino acids: CASSLRTGEFSNQPQHF. As DNA, the CDR3 is TGTGCCAGCAGTTTAAGGACAGGGGAGTTTAGCAATCAGCCCCAGCATTTT. The chain combines TRBV12-3 or TRBV12-4 with TRBJ1-5; 9 bases agree with TRBD1. V lost 2 bases to trimming and J lost 0 bases; unmatched junction nucleotides: 5. CDR3 size: 17 residues.

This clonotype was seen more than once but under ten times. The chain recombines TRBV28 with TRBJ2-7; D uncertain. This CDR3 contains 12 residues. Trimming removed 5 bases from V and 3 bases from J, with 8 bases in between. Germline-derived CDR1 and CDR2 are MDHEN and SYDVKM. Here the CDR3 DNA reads TGTGCCAGCAGTGCCATCTACTACGAGCAGTACTTC. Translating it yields CASSAIYYEQYF.

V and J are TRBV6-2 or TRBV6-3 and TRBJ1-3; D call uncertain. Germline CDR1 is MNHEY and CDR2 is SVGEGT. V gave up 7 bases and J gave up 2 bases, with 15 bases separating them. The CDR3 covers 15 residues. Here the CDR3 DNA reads TGTGCCAGCAATCCCCCCGGGAGTGCTGGAAACACCATATATTTT. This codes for CASNPPGSAGNTIYF.

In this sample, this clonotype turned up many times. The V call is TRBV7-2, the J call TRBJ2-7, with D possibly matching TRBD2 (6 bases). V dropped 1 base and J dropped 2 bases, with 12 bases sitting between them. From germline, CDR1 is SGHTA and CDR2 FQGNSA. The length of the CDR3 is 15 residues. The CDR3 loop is CASSLGSGMTYEQYF. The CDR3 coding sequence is TGTGCCAGCAGCTTAGGTAGCGGCATGACCTACGAGCAGTACTTC.

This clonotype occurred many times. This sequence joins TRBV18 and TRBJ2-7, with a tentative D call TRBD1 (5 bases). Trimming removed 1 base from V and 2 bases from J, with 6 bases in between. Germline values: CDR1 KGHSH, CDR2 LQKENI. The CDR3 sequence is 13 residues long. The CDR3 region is CASSPLDTYEQYF. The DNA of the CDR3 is TGTGCCAGCTCACCACTGGACACCTACGAGCAGTACTTC.

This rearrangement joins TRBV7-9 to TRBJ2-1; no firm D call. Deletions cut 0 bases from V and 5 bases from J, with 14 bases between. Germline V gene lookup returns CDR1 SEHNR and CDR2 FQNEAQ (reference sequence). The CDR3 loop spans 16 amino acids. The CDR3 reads CASSLARLERDNEQFF. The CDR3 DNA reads TGTGCCAGCAGCTTAGCGCGTCTAGAACGGGACAATGAGCAGTTCTTC.

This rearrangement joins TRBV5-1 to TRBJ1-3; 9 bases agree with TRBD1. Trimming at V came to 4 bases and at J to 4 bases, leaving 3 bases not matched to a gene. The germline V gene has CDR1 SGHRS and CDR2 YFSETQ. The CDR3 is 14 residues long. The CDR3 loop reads CASSAGQGGNTIYF. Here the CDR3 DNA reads TGCGCCAGCAGCGCGGGACAGGGAGGAAACACCATATATTTT.

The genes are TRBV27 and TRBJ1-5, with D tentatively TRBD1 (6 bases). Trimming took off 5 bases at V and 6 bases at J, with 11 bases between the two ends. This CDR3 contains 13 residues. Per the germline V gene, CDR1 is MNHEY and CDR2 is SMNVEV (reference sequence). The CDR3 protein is CASSITQGQPQHF. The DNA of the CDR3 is TGTGCCAGCAGTATCACACAGGGTCAGCCCCAGCATTTT.

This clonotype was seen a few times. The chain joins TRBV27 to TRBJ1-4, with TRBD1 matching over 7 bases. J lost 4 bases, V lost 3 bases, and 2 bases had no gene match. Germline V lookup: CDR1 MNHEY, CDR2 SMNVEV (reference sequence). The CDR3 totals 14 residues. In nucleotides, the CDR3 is TGTGCCAGCAGTTTCAGACAGGGTAATGAAAAACTGTTTTTT. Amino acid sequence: CASSFRQGNEKLFF.

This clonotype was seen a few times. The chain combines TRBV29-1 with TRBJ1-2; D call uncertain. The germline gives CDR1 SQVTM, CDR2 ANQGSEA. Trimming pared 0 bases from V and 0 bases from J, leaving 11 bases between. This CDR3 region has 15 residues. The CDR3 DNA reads TGCAGCGTTGAAGATCTCACCTCAACTAACTATGGCTACACCTTC. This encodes CSVEDLTSTNYGYTF. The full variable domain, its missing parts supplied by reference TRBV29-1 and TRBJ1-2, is SAVISQKPSRDICQRGTSLTIQCQVDSQVTMMFWYRQQPGQSLTLIATANQGSEATYESGFVIDKFPISRPNLTFSTLTVSNMSPEDSSIYLCSVEDLTSTNYGYTFGSGTRLTVV.

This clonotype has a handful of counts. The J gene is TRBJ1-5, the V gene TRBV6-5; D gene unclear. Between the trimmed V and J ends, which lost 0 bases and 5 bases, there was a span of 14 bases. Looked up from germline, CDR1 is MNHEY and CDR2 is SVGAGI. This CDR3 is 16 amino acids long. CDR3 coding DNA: TGTGCCAGCAGTTACTCGCCGGACGTACACGATCAGCCCCAGCATTTT. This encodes CASSYSPDVHDQPQHF.

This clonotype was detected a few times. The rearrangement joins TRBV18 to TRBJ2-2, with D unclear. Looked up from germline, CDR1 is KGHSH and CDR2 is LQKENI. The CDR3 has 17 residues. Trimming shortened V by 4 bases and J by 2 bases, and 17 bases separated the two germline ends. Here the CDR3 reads CASSRATQQTNTGELFF. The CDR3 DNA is TGTGCCAGCTCACGCGCCACCCAACAGACAAACACCGGGGAGCTGTTTTTT.

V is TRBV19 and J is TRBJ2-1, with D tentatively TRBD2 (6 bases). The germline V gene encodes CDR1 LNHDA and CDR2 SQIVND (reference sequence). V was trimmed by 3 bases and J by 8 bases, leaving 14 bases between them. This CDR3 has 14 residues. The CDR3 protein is CASSILEGLDEQFF. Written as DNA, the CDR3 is TGTGCCAGTAGTATTTTGGAGGGACTGGATGAGCAGTTCTTC.

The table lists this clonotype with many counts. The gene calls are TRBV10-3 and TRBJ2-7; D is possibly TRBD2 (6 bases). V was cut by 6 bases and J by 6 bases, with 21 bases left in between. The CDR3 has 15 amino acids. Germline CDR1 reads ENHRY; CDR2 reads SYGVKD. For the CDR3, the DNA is TGTGCCATCAGCACCAACCCCCCGGGAGAGGGCGAGCAGTACTTC. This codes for CAISTNPPGEGEQYF.